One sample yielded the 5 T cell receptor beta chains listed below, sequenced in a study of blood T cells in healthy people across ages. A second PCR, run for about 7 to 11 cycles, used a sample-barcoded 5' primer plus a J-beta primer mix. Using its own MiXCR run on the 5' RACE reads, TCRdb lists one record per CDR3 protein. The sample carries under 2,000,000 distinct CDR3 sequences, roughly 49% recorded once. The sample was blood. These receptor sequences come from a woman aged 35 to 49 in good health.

CDR3 sequence (DNA): TGTGCCAGCAGGGGGACTAGCGGAACCAATGAGCAGTTCTTC. Its protein product is CASRGTSGTNEQFF. The chain recombines TRBV2 with TRBJ2-1; 11 positions match TRBD2. Germline assignment: CDR1 SNHLY and CDR2 FYNNEI. V was clipped by 6 bases and J by 6 bases; unmatched bases: 4. CDR3 length: 14 amino acids.

The CDR3 DNA reads TGTGCCGGCCGCCCGGGGGCAGGGTCACCCCTCCACTTT. Translating gives CAGRPGAGSPLHF. The chain couples TRBV27 to TRBJ1-6, with D possibly being TRBD1 (6 bases). CDR1 MNHEY and CDR2 SMNVEV come from the germline V gene (reference sequence). V lost 11 bases to trimming and J lost 10 bases, with 18 bases between them. The CDR3 covers 13 residues.

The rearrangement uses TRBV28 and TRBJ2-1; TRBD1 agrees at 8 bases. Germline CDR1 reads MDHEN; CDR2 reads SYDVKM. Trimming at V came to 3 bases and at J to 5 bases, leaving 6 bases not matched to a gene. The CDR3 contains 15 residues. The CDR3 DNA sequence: TGTGCCAGCAGTTTTTGGGGACAGGCCGACAATGAGCAGTTCTTC. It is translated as CASSFWGQADNEQFF.

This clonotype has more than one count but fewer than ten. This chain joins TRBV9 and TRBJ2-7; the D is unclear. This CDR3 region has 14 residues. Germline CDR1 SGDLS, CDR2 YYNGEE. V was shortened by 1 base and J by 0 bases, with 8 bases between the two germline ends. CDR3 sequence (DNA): TGTGCCAGCAGCGTACAGTTAAGCTCCTACGAGCAGTACTTC. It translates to CASSVQLSSYEQYF.

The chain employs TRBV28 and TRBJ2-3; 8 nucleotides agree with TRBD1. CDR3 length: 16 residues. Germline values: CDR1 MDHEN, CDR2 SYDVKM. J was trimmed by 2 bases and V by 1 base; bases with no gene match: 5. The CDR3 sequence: CASSLLGTGHTDTQYF. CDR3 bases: TGTGCCAGCAGTTTATTAGGGACAGGACACACAGATACGCAGTATTTT.